The 4 T cell receptor beta chains below all came from one sample that was sequenced in a study of T cell therapy after organ transplantation. Clones were sequenced by immunoSEQ multiplex PCR, and TCRdb holds only the in-frame ones, with some missing. The sample contains 15,000 to 20,000 clones, 81% of which appear only once. For these receptors, no antigen is known. Stated time point: 4-8 weeks after completion of therapy. Sequenced material: CD8+ T cells from blood, taken after autologous CMV-specific T cell therapy. Receptors were obtained from a human patient who had received a solid organ transplant and had CMV disease. T cells may partly derive from the graft donor.

J is TRBJ2-1 and V is TRBV6-6, with no clear D. The length of the CDR3 is 13 residues. Germline V lookup: CDR1 MNHNY, CDR2 SVGAGI (reference sequence). Trimming stripped 2 bases from V and 5 bases from J, with 7 bases between. The CDR3 DNA is TGTGCCAGCAGTTACGTGATCAACAATGAGCAGTTCTTC. Translation: CASSYVINNEQFF.

The V call is TRBV4-1, the J call TRBJ2-7; 10 bases line up with TRBD1. The CDR3 loop spans 17 amino acids. With V trimmed by 4 bases and J by 2 bases, 11 bases remained unmatched. From germline, CDR1 is MGHRA and CDR2 YSYEKL. The CDR3, as DNA: TGCGCCAGCAGCCTCACCCAAGACAGGGGGCTTACCTACGAGCAGTACTTC. This encodes CASSLTQDRGLTYEQYF.

The chain uses TRBV4-1 and TRBJ1-2; 8 bases map to TRBD1. The CDR3 has 15 residues. The germline V gene encodes CDR1 MGHRA and CDR2 YSYEKL. With V trimmed by 4 bases and J by 2 bases, 6 bases remained unmatched. CDR3 region: CASSPRAGGNYGYTF. The CDR3 nucleotides are TGCGCCAGCAGCCCCCGTGCAGGGGGCAACTATGGCTACACCTTC.

V and J are TRBV7-8 and TRBJ2-5, with 11 bases aligning to TRBD2. Germline V gene lookup returns CDR1 SGHVS and CDR2 FQNEAQ. V lost 6 bases and J lost 4; bases outside the gene matches: 4. This CDR3 is built from 14 residues. CDR3 nucleotides: TGTGCCAGCAGTTCCGGGACTAGCGGAGAGACCCAGTACTTC. Translating gives CASSSGTSGETQYF.